Presented here are 8 T cell receptor beta chains from one specimen sequenced in a study of blood T cell repertoires in COVID-19. Assay: immunoSEQ multiplex PCR; the TCRdb copy retains only in-frame clones and omits some. Of roughly 100,000 clones in the sample, about 85% were seen once. The sequencing sample was made of peripheral blood. The receptors were sampled from a man aged 50 to 59 with active COVID-19.

The chain links TRBV20-1 to TRBJ1-2; tentatively, D is TRBD1 (5 bases). The germline V gene has CDR1 DFQATT and CDR2 SNEGSKA (reference sequence). CDR3 length: 11 amino acids. Trimming took off 3 bases at V and 8 bases at J, with 10 bases between the two ends. The CDR3 region has the DNA TGCAGTGCTAGCAATAAGGGGGGCTACACCTTC. Amino acids: CSASNKGGYTF.

This clone has only one observation. V is TRBV7-2 and J is TRBJ2-2, with 9 bases identical to TRBD1. The CDR3 extends over 16 amino acids. J was trimmed by 7 bases and V by 5 bases; bases with no gene match: 11. CDR1 and CDR2 (germline): SGHTA, FQGNSA. The CDR3 loop reads CASSTHRGRLVGELFF. In DNA form, the CDR3 reads TGTGCCAGCAGCACACACAGGGGGCGGTTAGTCGGGGAGCTGTTTTTT. Full variable domain (remainder filled in from reference TRBV7-2 and TRBJ2-2): GAGVSQSPSNKVTEKGKDVELRCDPISGHTALYWYRQSLGQGLEFLIYFQGNSAPDKSGLPSDRFSAERTGGSVSTLTIQRTQQEDSAVYLCASSTHRGRLVGELFFGEGSRLTVL.

This chain joins TRBV7-9 and TRBJ1-1; tentative D call: TRBD1 (6 bases). The CDR3 runs to 14 residues. CDR1 and CDR2 (germline): SEHNR, FQNEAQ (reference sequence). V lost 9 bases and J 5 bases, leaving 19 bases between the germline ends. CDR3 loop: CARIPDPGATEAFF. In DNA form, the CDR3 reads TGTGCCAGGATTCCCGATCCAGGGGCGACTGAAGCTTTCTTT.

The V gene is TRBV5-1, the J gene TRBJ2-2; 10 bases agree with TRBD2. The trim removed 5 bases at V and 6 bases at J, leaving 7 bases unmatched. CDR3 length equals 15 residues. CDR1 SGHRS and CDR2 YFSETQ come from the germline V gene. This CDR3 reads CASRNSGGSPGELFF. The CDR3 bases are TGCGCCAGCAGGAATAGCGGGGGGTCCCCCGGGGAGCTGTTTTTT.

This clone was detected only a few times. The V call is TRBV30, the J call TRBJ1-5; D remains unclear. The CDR3 covers 14 residues. Germline V gene sequence: CDR1 GTSNPN, CDR2 SVGIG (reference sequence). Trimming left V 5 bases short and J 0 bases short, with 11 bases between. CDR3 bases: TGTGCCTGGCCCGATTCCTATAGCAATCAGCCCCAGCATTTT. Translation: CAWPDSYSNQPQHF.

The table lists this clone with a count of one. This sequence joins TRBV7-6 and TRBJ2-7; possible D gene TRBD1, 5 bases. Germline values: CDR1 SGHVS, CDR2 FNYEAQ. The V and J ends lost 1 base and 3 bases respectively, with 19 bases between them. This CDR3 is built from 17 residues. CDR3 sequence: CASSLDSSRTPSYEQYF. The CDR3 nucleotides are TGTGCCAGCAGCTTAGATAGCAGTAGGACACCAAGCTACGAGCAGTACTTC.

The chain has TRBV18 and TRBJ1-2; D gene unclear. V gave up 3 bases and J gave up 5 bases, with 13 bases separating them. Germline V CDR1 and CDR2: KGHSH, LQKENI. There are 14 residues in the CDR3. CDR3 protein: CASSPSLRDYGYTF. CDR3 bases: TGTGCCAGCTCACCGTCCCTGCGGGATTATGGCTACACCTTC.

This chain connects TRBV5-1 to TRBJ2-3, with D tentatively TRBD1 (6 bases). Trimming removed 4 bases at V and 1 base at J, with 10 bases between. The germline CDR1 and CDR2 sequences are SGHRS and YFSETQ. This CDR3 is 14 amino acids long. This CDR3 is CASSQGSGTDTQYF. The CDR3 coding sequence is TGCGCCAGCAGCCAGGGGAGCGGCACAGATACGCAGTATTTT.